Below are 27 T cell receptor beta chains sequenced from a single sample in a study of blood T cell repertoires in COVID-19. Only in-frame clones appear in the TCRdb table, and some are missing; sequencing was by immunoSEQ multiplex PCR. Altogether about 67,000 clones are present, 82% being singletons, with the ten largest covering more than 40%. Sequencing was performed on peripheral blood. These TCRs come from a human donor in a cohort sampled during active COVID-19.

V usage is TRBV4-1 and J usage is TRBJ1-5; TRBD1 is a possible D gene (6 bases). Per germline, CDR1 MGHRA and CDR2 YSYEKL. The CDR3 runs to 16 residues. The V end was cut by 2 bases, the J end by 5 bases, with 16 bases between. CDR3 coding DNA: TGCGCCAGCAGCCAATCCGCGGGGGCTAGGGATCAGCCCCAGCATTTT. It is translated as CASSQSAGARDQPQHF.

This rearrangement joins TRBV3-1 (or the pseudogene TRBV3-2) to TRBJ2-5; D is possibly TRBD2 (5 bases). The CDR3 contains 16 residues. Germline V gene sequence: CDR1 LGHDT, CDR2 YNNKEL (reference sequence). V gave up 4 bases and J gave up 1 base, with 16 bases separating them. The chain's CDR3 is CASSPSAPSSQETQYF. CDR3 coding DNA: TGTGCCAGCAGCCCATCTGCCCCTAGCTCCCAAGAGACCCAGTACTTC.

V usage is TRBV6-6 and J usage is TRBJ2-5, with D perhaps matching TRBD2 (5 bases). This CDR3 contains 12 residues. Trimming removed 6 bases at V and 9 bases at J, with 14 bases between. Per germline, CDR1 MNHNY and CDR2 SVGAGI (reference sequence). The CDR3 region is CASSPTSAAQYF. The CDR3 DNA reads as TGTGCCAGCAGCCCGACCTCAGCGGCCCAGTACTTC.

The rearrangement links TRBV5-4 to TRBJ2-2; 9 bases fit TRBD1. V shed 4 bases, J shed 4 bases, and the junction held 11 bases outside the gene matches. The CDR3 has 17 amino acids. Germline assignment: CDR1 SGHNT and CDR2 YYREEE (reference sequence). The CDR3 loop reads CASSQGGTGYGTGELFF. DNA for the CDR3: TGTGCCAGCAGCCAGGGTGGGACAGGGTACGGCACCGGGGAGCTGTTTTTT.

This clone was picked up a small number of times. This chain joins TRBV7-9 and TRBJ2-1; 9 positions agree with TRBD2. The V segment lost 3 bases and the J segment 2 bases; nucleotides outside the gene matches: 2. Germline CDR1 and CDR2: SEHNR and FQNEAQ (reference sequence). CDR3 size: 15 residues. CDR3 protein: CASSFERGAYNEQFF. The DNA of the CDR3 is TGTGCCAGCAGCTTTGAGCGGGGGGCCTACAATGAGCAGTTCTTC.

The chain has TRBV5-5 and TRBJ1-1; unclear D gene. This CDR3 has 12 residues. V was cut by 4 bases and J by 8 bases, with 12 bases left in between. Germline V gives CDR1 SGHKS, CDR2 YYEKEE (reference sequence). For the CDR3, the DNA is TGTGCCAGCAGCCCAACTTCACTCGAAGCTTTCTTT. Encoded protein: CASSPTSLEAFF.

This clone was seen a single time. The chain uses TRBV15 and TRBJ1-4, with D unresolved. Germline V gives CDR1 LNHNV, CDR2 YYDKDF (reference sequence). V shed 0 bases and J shed 3 bases, with 5 bases lying between them. The length of the CDR3 is 14 residues. As DNA, the CDR3 is TGTGCCACCAGCAGAGACCGGGCTAATGAAAAACTGTTTTTT. It translates to CATSRDRANEKLFF.

V and J are TRBV6-5 and TRBJ2-1; TRBD2 might be the D (6 bases). This CDR3 region has 14 residues. V gave up 7 bases and J gave up 0 bases, with 10 bases separating them. Looked up from germline, CDR1 is MNHEY and CDR2 is SVGAGI. CDR3 residues: CASTRGSSYNEQFF. CDR3 bases: TGTGCCAGCACCCGGGGGAGCTCCTACAATGAGCAGTTCTTC.

V gene TRBV9 combines with J gene TRBJ1-2, with unresolved D. This CDR3 region has 13 residues. Trimming shortened V by 1 base and J by 2 bases, and 6 bases separated the two germline ends. The germline CDR1 and CDR2 sequences are SGDLS and YYNGEE. The CDR3 region is CASSVTGNYGYTF. CDR3 DNA sequence: TGTGCCAGCAGCGTAACGGGAAACTATGGCTACACCTTC.

This clone was recorded a few times. The chain recombines TRBV28 with TRBJ1-3; D perhaps matches TRBD1 (5 bases). V gave up 5 bases and J gave up 0 bases, with 26 bases separating them. The CDR3 is 20 amino acids. Germline V gene lookup returns CDR1 MDHEN and CDR2 SYDVKM. The DNA of the CDR3 is TGTGCCAGCAGTCCCGCAGGGTCTTGGGCCCTGGCCTTCTCTGGAAACACCATATATTTT. It specifies CASSPAGSWALAFSGNTIYF.

The rearrangement uses TRBV28 and TRBJ2-1; 9 nucleotides match TRBD2. Germline assignment: CDR1 MDHEN and CDR2 SYDVKM. The CDR3 is made up of 14 amino acids. Trimming at V came to 5 bases and at J to 8 bases, leaving 7 bases not matched to a gene. CDR3 amino acids: CASSGLRGGHEQFF. CDR3 nucleotide sequence: TGTGCCAGCAGTGGGCTGCGGGGGGGCCATGAGCAGTTCTTC.

V is TRBV2 and J is TRBJ1-1; a weak D match, TRBD1 (5 bases). Trimming took 7 bases from V and 0 from J, leaving 12 bases between them. Per the germline V gene, CDR1 is SNHLY and CDR2 is FYNNEI. The CDR3 is 14 amino acids. The CDR3 bases are TGTGCCAGCACTCGACAGCCGATGAACACTGAAGCTTTCTTT. Translating it yields CASTRQPMNTEAFF.

CDR3 residues: CASTTTGGGYTEAFF. In DNA, the CDR3 is TGTGCCAGCACCACAACAGGGGGCGGGTACACTGAAGCTTTCTTT. The chain combines TRBV6-5 with TRBJ1-1; 9 nucleotides line up with TRBD1. Germline CDR1 MNHEY, CDR2 SVGAGI. CDR3 size: 15 residues. Trimming removed 7 bases from V and 3 bases from J; junction bases left unmatched: 9.

This chain links TRBV30 with TRBJ2-5, with 9 bases that match TRBD2. The CDR3 is 16 residues long. The ends lost 2 bases at V and 6 bases at J; junction bases unmatched: 13. Germline assignment: CDR1 GTSNPN and CDR2 SVGIG (reference sequence). This chain's CDR3 is CAWSLLSQAGGKTQYF. The CDR3 DNA is TGTGCCTGGAGTCTACTATCACAAGCGGGGGGAAAGACCCAGTACTTC. The entire variable domain, with the rest obtained from reference TRBV30 and TRBJ2-5, is as follows: SQTIHQWPATLVQPVGSPLSLECTVEGTSNPNLYWYRQAAGRGLQLLFYSVGIGQISSEVPQNLSASRPQDRQFILSSKKLLLSDSGFYLCAWSLLSQAGGKTQYFGPGTRLLVL.

The chain joins TRBV7-9 to TRBJ2-7; 9 bases line up with TRBD1. The CDR3 loop spans 13 amino acids. Unmatched junction bases numbered 0, after V lost 6 bases and J lost 0 bases. Germline V gene data show CDR1 as SEHNR and CDR2 as FQNEAQ (reference sequence). The CDR3 region has the DNA TGTGCCAGCAGACAGGGGGCCTCCTACGAGCAGTACTTC. It is translated as CASRQGASYEQYF.

The genes are TRBV7-2 and TRBJ1-2; unclear D gene. V lost 1 base and J lost 8, with 11 bases in between. The CDR3 length is 13 residues. The germline gives CDR1 SGHTA, CDR2 FQGNSA. CDR3 in amino acids: CASSLGGRYGYTF. CDR3 in DNA: TGTGCCAGCAGCTTAGGCGGTCGATACGGCTACACCTTC.

The V gene is TRBV15, the J gene TRBJ1-6; 10 bases agree with TRBD1. The CDR3 is made up of 14 amino acids. After removal of 5 bases from V and 7 bases from J, the junction contained 2 bases not matched to a gene. Germline-derived CDR1 and CDR2 are LNHNV and YYDKDF (reference sequence). CDR3 DNA sequence: TGTGCCACCAGCGGGGACAGGGGAAATTCACCCCTCCACTTT. This encodes CATSGDRGNSPLHF. Combining the CDR3 with reference TRBV15 and TRBJ1-6 gives the whole variable domain DAMVIQNPRYQVTQFGKPVTLSCSQTLNHNVMYWYQQKSSQAPKLLFHYYDKDFNNEADTPDNFQSRRPNTSFCFLDIRSPGLGDTAMYLCATSGDRGNSPLHFGNGTRLTVT.

There are a few counts of this clone. In DNA, the CDR3 is TGTGCCAGCAGCTCCGGGACAGGTCCCGTACGCTACGAGCAGTACTTC. It encodes CASSSGTGPVRYEQYF. V gene TRBV7-2 combines with J gene TRBJ2-7; 8 bases fit TRBD1. Germline V gives CDR1 SGHTA, CDR2 FQGNSA. The CDR3 sequence is 16 residues long. Trimming at V came to 4 bases and at J to 3 bases, leaving 11 bases not matched to a gene.

The J gene is TRBJ2-2, the V gene TRBV30; 9 nucleotides match TRBD1. Germline trimming cut 0 bases from V and 2 bases from J; bases unmatched to any gene: 10. Germline V CDR1 and CDR2: GTSNPN, SVGIG (reference sequence). The CDR3 sequence is 18 residues long. The CDR3 here is CAWSVFYPGQGNTGELFF. The CDR3 DNA is TGTGCCTGGAGTGTATTTTATCCGGGACAGGGTAACACCGGGGAGCTGTTTTTT.

The genes are TRBV7-8 and TRBJ2-3, with D possibly matching TRBD2 (7 bases). V lost 4 bases, J lost 1 base, and 18 bases lay in between. The CDR3 loop spans 17 amino acids. Germline V gives CDR1 SGHVS, CDR2 FQNEAQ. CDR3 DNA: TGTGCCAGCAGCTCCCTCGGGGAGGGGGGGCGCACAGATACGCAGTATTTT. It translates to CASSSLGEGGRTDTQYF.

The chain recombines TRBV12-1 with TRBJ1-5; TRBD1 is taken as the D call from the table, unchecked against the DNA. TRBV12-1 represents a pseudogene. There are 17 residues in the CDR3. CDR3 residues: CASSRVRQDSCNQPQHF. Written as DNA, the CDR3 is TGTGCCAGCAGCCGAGTACGCCAAGACAGTTGCAATCAGCCCCAGCATTTT.

The V call is TRBV19, the J call TRBJ2-7, with D possibly TRBD2 on 5 matching bases. The CDR3 contains 13 residues. Trimming took 3 bases from V and 4 from J, leaving 10 bases between them. Germline CDR1 and CDR2: LNHDA and SQIVND (reference sequence). The CDR3 DNA is TGTGCCAGTAGTATGGGAGCAAGTTACGAGCAGTACTTC. Its protein is CASSMGASYEQYF.

This chain uses TRBV5-1 with TRBJ1-4, with a weak D call TRBD1 (5 bases). Deletions cut 2 bases from V and 7 bases from J, with 12 bases between. CDR3 length: 14 residues. Germline V gene data show CDR1 as SGHRS and CDR2 as YFSETQ. The CDR3 is CASSLRQGGEKLFF. For the CDR3, the DNA is TGCGCCAGCAGCTTACGGCAGGGTGGTGAAAAACTGTTTTTT.

The chain combines TRBV24-1 with TRBJ1-2; 11 positions match TRBD1. This CDR3 region has 16 residues. Germline-derived CDR1 and CDR2 are KGHDR and SFDVKD. Trimming removed 5 bases from V and 8 bases from J; junction bases left unmatched: 12. CDR3 DNA: TGTGCCACCAGTGGGCGGACAGGGGGCGATTTGCAAGGCTACACCTTC. Encoded protein: CATSGRTGGDLQGYTF.

This chain links TRBV7-9 with TRBJ2-2; D not certain. Trimming removed 7 bases from V and 7 bases from J, with 10 bases in between. The CDR3 is made up of 12 amino acids. Germline CDR1 reads SEHNR; CDR2 reads FQNEAQ (reference sequence). The DNA of the CDR3 is TGTGCCAGCATTAGAGTAGACGGGGAGCTGTTTTTT. The encoded protein is CASIRVDGELFF.

J is TRBJ1-4 and V is TRBV27; TRBD1 is a possible D gene (6 bases). Trimming left V 5 bases short and J 8 bases short, with 12 bases between. The CDR3 sequence is 13 residues long. In germline, CDR1 is MNHEY, CDR2 SMNVEV (reference sequence). The DNA for the CDR3 is TGTGCCAGCAGTCACAGGGAAGGGGAAAAACTGTTTTTT. Its translation is CASSHREGEKLFF.

The rearrangement uses TRBV19 and TRBJ1-5; TRBD1 is a possible D gene (5 bases). With 4 bases removed from V and 6 bases from J, the gap between germline ends came to 13 bases. CDR3 length: 14 residues. Per the germline V gene, CDR1 is LNHDA and CDR2 is SQIVND (reference sequence). The CDR3 bases are TGTGCCAGTAGTACCCGGGGGGGAAGTCAGCCCCAGCATTTT. This codes for CASSTRGGSQPQHF.